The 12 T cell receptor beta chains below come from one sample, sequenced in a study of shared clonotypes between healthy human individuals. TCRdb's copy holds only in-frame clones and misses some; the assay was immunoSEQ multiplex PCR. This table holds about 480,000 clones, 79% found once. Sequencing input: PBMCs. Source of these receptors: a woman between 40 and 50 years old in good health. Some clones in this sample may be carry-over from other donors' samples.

DNA for the CDR3: TGTGCCACCAGCCTTCGGACTAGCGGGAGGGCCGGCTACAATGAGCAGTTCTTC. Protein product: CATSLRTSGRAGYNEQFF. The chain combines TRBV15 with TRBJ2-1; the match to TRBD2 covers 15 bases. Germline V gene data show CDR1 as LNHNV and CDR2 as YYDKDF (reference sequence). V lost 5 bases and J lost 3; bases outside the gene matches: 8. This CDR3 is built from 18 residues.

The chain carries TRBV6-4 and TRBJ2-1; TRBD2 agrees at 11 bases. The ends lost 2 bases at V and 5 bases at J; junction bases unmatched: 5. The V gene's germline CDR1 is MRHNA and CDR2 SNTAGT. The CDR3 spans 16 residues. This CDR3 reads CASSDVAGGDHNEQFF. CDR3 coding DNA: TGTGCCAGCAGTGACGTAGCGGGAGGGGATCACAATGAGCAGTTCTTC.

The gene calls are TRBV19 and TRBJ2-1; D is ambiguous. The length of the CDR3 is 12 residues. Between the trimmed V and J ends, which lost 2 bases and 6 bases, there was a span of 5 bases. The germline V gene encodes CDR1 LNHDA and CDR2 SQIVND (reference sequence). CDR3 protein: CASSIKGNEQFF. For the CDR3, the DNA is TGTGCCAGTAGTATAAAGGGCAATGAGCAGTTCTTC.

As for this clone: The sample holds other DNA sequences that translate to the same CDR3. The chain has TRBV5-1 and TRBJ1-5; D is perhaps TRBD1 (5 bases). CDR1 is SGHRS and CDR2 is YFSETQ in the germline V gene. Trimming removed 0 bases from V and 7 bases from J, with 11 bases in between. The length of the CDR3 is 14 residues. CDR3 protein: CASSLGGSGQPQHF. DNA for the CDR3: TGCGCCAGCAGCTTGGGGGGCTCAGGGCAGCCCCAGCATTTT.

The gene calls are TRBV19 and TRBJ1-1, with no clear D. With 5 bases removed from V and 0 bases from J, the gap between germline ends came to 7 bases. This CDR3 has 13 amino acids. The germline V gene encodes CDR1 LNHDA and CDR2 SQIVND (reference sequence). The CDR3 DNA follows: TGTGCCAGTAGTCCGCCCTTGAACACTGAAGCTTTCTTT. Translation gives CASSPPLNTEAFF.

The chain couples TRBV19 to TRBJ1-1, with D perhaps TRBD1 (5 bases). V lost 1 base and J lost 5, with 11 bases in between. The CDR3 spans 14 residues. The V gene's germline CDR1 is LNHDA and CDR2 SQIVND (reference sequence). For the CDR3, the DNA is TGTGCCAGTAGTATAGGAGGGGCAGGGACTGAAGCTTTCTTT. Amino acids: CASSIGGAGTEAFF.

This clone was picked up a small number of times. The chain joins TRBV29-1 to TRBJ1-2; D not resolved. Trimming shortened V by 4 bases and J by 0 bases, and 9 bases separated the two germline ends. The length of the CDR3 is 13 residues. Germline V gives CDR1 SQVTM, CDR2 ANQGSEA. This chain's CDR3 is CSVVAGTNYGYTF. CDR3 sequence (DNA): TGCAGCGTTGTGGCAGGAACTAACTATGGCTACACCTTC.

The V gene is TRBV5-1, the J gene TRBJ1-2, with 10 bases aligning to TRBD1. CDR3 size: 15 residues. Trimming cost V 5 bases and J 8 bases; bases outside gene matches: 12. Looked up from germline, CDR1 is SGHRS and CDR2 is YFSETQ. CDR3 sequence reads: CASRNTGTGVEGYTF. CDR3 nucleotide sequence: TGCGCCAGCAGAAACACCGGGACAGGGGTGGAGGGCTACACCTTC.

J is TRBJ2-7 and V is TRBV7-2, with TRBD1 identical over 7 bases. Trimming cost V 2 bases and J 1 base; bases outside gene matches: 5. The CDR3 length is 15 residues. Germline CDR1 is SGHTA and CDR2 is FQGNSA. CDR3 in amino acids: CASSLTGQSSYEQYF. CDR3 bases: TGTGCCAGCAGCTTAACGGGACAGTCATCCTACGAGCAGTACTTC.

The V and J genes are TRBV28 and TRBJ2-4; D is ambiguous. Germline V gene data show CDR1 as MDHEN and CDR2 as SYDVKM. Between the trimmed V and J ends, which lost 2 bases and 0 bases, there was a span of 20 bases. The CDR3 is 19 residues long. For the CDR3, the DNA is TGTGCCAGCAGTTTAGGCCACCTACTCCGCCCGTCAGCCAAAAACATTCAGTACTTC. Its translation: CASSLGHLLRPSAKNIQYF.

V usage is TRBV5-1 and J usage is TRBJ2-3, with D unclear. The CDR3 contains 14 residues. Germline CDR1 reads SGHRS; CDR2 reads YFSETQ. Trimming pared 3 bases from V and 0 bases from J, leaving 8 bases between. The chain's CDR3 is CASSSDPSTDTQYF. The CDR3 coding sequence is TGCGCCAGCAGCTCCGACCCTAGCACAGATACGCAGTATTTT.

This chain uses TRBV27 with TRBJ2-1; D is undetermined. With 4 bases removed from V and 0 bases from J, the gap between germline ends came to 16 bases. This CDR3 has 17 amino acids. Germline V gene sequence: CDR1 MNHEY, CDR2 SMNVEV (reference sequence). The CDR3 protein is CASSSIVTHFSYNEQFF. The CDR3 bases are TGTGCCAGCAGTTCCATCGTGACCCACTTCTCCTACAATGAGCAGTTCTTC.